The sample holds a few counts of the clone carrying this T cell receptor beta chain. The data are from a study of control samples from healthy donors and cancer patients. Germline loops: CDR1 SGHAT, CDR2 FQNNGV. With 3 bases removed from V and 4 bases from J, the gap between germline ends came to 15 bases. CDR3 length: 15 residues. The method was immunoSEQ multiplex PCR; TCRdb's version includes in-frame clones alone and lacks a portion of them. The sample holds about 92,000 clones, around 82% seen once. The J gene is TRBJ1-2, the V gene TRBV11-2; possibly TRBD1 for D (5 bases). The source material was blood. The sequence was collected from a woman aged 60-75 years in good health. CDR3 DNA sequence: TGTGCCAGCAGCTTTGCTGCAGGGCGCAGCTATGGCTACACCTTC. Translation gives CASSFAAGRSYGYTF. The whole variable domain, filled in from reference TRBV11-2 and TRBJ1-2, reads EAGVAQSPRYKIIEKRQSVAFWCNPISGHATLYWYQQILGQGPKLLIQFQNNGVVDDSQLPKDRFSAERLKGVDSTLKIQPAKLEDSAVYLCASSFAAGRSYGYTFGSGTRLTVV.